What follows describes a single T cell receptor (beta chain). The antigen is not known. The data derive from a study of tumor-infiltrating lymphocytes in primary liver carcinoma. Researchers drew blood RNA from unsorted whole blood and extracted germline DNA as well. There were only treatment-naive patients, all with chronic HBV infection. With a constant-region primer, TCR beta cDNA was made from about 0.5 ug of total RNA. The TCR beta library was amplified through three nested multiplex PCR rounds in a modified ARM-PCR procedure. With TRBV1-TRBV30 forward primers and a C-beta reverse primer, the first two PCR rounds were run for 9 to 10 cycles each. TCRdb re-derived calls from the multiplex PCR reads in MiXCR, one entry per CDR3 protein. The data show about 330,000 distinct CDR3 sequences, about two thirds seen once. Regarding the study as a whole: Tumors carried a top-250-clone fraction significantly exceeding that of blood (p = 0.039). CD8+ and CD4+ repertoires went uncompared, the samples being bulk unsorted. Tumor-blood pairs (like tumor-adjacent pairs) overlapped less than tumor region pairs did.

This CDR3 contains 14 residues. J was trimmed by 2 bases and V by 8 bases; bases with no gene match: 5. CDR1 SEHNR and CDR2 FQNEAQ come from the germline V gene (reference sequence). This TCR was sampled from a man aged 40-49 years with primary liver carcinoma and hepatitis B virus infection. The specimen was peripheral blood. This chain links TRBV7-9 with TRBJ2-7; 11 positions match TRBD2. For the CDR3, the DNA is TGTGCCAGCGGCTCGACTAGCGGGGCCTACGAGCAGTACTTC. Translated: CASGSTSGAYEQYF.